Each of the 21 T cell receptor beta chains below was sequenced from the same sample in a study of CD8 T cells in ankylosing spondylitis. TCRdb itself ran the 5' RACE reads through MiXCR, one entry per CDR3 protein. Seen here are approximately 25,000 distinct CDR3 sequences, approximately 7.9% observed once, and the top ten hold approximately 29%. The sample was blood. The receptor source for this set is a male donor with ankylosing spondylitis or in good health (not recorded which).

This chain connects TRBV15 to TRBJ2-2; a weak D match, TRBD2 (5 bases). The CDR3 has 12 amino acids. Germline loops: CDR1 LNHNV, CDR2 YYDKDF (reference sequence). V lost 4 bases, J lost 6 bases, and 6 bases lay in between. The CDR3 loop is CATSIGAGELFF. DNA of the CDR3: TGTGCCACCAGCATCGGGGCCGGGGAGCTGTTTTTT.

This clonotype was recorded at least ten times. CDR3 sequence (DNA): TGTGCCAGCAGCCCTGGACAGGGAACAGATACGCAGTATTTT. The encoded protein is CASSPGQGTDTQYF. The gene calls are TRBV7-9 and TRBJ2-3, with 8 positions matching TRBD1. This CDR3 has 14 amino acids. Unmatched junction bases numbered 4, after V lost 5 bases and J lost 3 bases. Germline values: CDR1 SEHNR, CDR2 FQNEAQ (reference sequence).

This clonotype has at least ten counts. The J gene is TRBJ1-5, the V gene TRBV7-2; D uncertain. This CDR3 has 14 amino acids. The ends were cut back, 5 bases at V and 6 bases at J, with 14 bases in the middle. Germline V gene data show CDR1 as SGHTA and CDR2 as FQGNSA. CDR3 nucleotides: TGTGCCAGCAGCGCTCTTCGGTCGGGTCAGCCCCAGCATTTT. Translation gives CASSALRSGQPQHF.

The CDR3 DNA reads TGTGCCAGCAAGTCCGACGGACAGCCCCAGCATTTT. Translated, it gives CASKSDGQPQHF. The V call is TRBV2, the J call TRBJ1-5; no reliable D call. Trimming shortened V by 7 bases and J by 7 bases, and 11 bases separated the two germline ends. CDR1 SNHLY and CDR2 FYNNEI come from the germline V gene. There are 12 residues in the CDR3.

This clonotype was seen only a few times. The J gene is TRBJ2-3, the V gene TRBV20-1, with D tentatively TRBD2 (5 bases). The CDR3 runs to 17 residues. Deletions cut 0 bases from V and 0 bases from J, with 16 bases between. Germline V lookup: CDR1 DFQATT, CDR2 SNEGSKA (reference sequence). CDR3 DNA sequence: TGCAGTGCTAGAGAACTAAGCCTGCGGGTGAGCACAGATACGCAGTATTTT. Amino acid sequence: CSARELSLRVSTDTQYF.

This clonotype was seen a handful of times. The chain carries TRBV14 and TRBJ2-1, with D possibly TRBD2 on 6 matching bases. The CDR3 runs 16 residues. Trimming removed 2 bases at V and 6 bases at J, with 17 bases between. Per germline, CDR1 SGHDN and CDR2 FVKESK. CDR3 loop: CASSQSRGGLVNEQFF. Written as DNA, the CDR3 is TGTGCCAGCAGCCAATCACGGGGAGGCCTAGTCAATGAGCAGTTCTTC.

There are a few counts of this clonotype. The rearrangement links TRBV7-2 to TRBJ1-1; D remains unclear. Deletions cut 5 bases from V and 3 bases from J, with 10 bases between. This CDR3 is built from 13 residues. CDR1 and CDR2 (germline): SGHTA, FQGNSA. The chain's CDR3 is CASSLRLDTEAFF. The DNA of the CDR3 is TGTGCCAGCAGCCTCCGCCTGGACACTGAAGCTTTCTTT.

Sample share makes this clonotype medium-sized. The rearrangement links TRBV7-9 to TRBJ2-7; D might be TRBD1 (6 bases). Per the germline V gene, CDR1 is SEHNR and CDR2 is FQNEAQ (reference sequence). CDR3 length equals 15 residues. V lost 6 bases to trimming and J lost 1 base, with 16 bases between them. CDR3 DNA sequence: TGTGCCAGCAGTTTTTCGGGACACCAGTCCTACGAGCAGTACGTC. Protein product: CASSFSGHQSYEQYV.

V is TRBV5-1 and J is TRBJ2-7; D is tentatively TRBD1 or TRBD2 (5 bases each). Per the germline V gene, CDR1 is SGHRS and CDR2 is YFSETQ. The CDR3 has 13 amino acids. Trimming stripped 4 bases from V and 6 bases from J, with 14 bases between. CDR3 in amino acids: CASSTRPGSEQYF. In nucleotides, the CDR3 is TGCGCCAGCAGCACACGCCCAGGGAGCGAGCAGTACTTC.

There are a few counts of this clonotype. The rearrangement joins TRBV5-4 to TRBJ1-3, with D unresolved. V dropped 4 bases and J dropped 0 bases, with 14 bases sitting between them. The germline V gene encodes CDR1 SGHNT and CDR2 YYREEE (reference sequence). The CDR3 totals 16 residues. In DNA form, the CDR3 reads TGTGCCAGCAGCCGCGGTCGGGATCTCTCTGGAAACACCATATATTTT. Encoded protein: CASSRGRDLSGNTIYF.

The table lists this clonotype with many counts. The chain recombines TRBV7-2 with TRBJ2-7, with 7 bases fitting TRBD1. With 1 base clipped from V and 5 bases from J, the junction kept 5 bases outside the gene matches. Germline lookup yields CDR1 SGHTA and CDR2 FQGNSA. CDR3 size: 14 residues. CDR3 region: CASSLVQGSHEQYF. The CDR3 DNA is TGTGCCAGCAGCTTAGTACAGGGGTCCCACGAGCAGTACTTC.

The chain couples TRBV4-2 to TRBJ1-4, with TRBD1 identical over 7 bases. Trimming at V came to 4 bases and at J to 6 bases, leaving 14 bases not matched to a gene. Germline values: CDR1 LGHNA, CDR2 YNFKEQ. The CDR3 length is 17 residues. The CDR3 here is CASSRRQGGRQDEKLFF. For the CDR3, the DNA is TGTGCCAGCAGCCGTCGACAGGGAGGGCGGCAGGATGAAAAACTGTTTTTT.

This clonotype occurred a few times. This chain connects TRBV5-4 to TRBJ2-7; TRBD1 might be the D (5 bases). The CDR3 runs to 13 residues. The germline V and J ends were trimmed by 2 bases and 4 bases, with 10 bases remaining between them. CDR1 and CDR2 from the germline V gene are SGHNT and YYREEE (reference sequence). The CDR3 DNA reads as TGTGCCAGCAGCTTCCCGGACAATTACGAGCAGTACTTC. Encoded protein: CASSFPDNYEQYF.

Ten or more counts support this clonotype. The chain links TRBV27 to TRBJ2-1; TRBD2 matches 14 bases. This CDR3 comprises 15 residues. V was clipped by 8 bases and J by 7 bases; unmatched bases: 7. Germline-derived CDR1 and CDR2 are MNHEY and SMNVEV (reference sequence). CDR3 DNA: TGTGCCAGCCGACTAGCGGGGGGGCTCCGAAATGAGCAGTTCTTC. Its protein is CASRLAGGLRNEQFF.

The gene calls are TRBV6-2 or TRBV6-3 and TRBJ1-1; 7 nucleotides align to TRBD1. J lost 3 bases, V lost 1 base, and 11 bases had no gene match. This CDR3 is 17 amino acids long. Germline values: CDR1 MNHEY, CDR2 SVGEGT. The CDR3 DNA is TGTGCCAGCAGTTACTACTACTCCAGGGGGTACGACACTGAAGCTTTCTTT. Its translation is CASSYYYSRGYDTEAFF.

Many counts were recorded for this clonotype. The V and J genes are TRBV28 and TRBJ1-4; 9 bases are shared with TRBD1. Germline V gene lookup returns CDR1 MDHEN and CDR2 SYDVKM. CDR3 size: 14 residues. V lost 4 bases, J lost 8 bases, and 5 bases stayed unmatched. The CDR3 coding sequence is TGTGCCAGCAGTTATGACAGGGGGTGGGAAAAACTGTTTTTT. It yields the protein CASSYDRGWEKLFF. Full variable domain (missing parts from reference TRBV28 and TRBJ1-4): DVKVTQSSRYLVKRTGEKVFLECVQDMDHENMFWYRQDPGLGLRLIYFSYDVKMKEKGDIPEGYSVSREKKERFSLILESASTNQTSMYLCASSYDRGWEKLFFGSGTQLSVL.

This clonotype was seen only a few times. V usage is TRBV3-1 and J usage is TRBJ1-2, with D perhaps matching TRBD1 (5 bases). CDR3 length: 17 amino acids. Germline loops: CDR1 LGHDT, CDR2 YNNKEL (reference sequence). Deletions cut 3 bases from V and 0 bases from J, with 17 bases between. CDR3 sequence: CASSQEGRTLANYGYTF. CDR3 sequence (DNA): TGTGCCAGCAGCCAGGAGGGACGTACTTTAGCTAACTATGGCTACACCTTC.

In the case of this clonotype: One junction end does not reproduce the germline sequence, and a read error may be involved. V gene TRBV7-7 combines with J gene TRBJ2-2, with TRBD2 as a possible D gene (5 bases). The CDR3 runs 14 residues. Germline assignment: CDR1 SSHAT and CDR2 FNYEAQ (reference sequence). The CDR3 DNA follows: TGTGCTAGCAGCTTGGCCGGGGACACCGGGGAGCTGTTTTTT. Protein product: CASSLAGDTGELFF.

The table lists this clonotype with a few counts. CDR3 loop: CSDTELRRGSYNEQFF. As DNA, the CDR3 is TGCAGCGACACCGAGCTACGGAGAGGGTCCTACAATGAGCAGTTCTTC. The V call is TRBV29-1, the J call TRBJ2-1; a weak D match, TRBD2 (5 bases). V was pared by 7 bases and J by 1 base, with 20 bases between. Germline CDR1 SQVTM, CDR2 ANQGSEA. The CDR3 loop spans 16 amino acids.

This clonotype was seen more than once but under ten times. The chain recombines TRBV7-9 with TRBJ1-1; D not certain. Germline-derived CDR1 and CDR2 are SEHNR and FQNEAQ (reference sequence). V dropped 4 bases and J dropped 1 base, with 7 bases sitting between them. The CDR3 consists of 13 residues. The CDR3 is CASSYGWNTEAFF. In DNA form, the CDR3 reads TGTGCCAGCAGCTACGGGTGGAACACTGAAGCTTTCTTT.

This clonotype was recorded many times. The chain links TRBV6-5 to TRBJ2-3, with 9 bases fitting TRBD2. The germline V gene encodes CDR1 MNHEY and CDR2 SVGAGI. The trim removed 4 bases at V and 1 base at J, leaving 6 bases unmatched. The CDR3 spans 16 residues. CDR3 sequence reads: CASSFGTSLGTDTQYF. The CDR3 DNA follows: TGTGCCAGCAGTTTCGGGACTAGCCTGGGCACAGATACGCAGTATTTT.